Shown below are 18 T cell receptor beta chains from a single sample sequenced in a study of T cells in women clearing cervical HPV infection. The data were produced by immunoSEQ multiplex PCR, yet TCRdb's version contains in-frame clones alone and is incomplete. The sample data list tens of thousands of clones. Sequencing used blood buffy coat. These receptors all come from a woman between 18 and 70 years old with a cervical HPV16 infection that either progressed to CIN3+ or cleared (not recorded which).

On this clone: The read comes to an end 3 residues before the CDR3 does, leaving the germline J gene to fill in the end. V is TRBV20-1 and J is TRBJ1-1; possibly TRBD1 for D (6 bases). CDR1 and CDR2 (germline): DFQATT, SNEGSKA (reference sequence). The CDR3 covers 16 residues. Partial CDR3 DNA: TGCAGTGCTAGACTTACCCGGACAGTCAGAGAGCGGGAA. Its protein is CSARLTRTVRERE. The whole CDR3 protein is CSARLTRTVREREAFF.

Comments on this clone: The read comes to an end 3 residues before the CDR3 does, leaving the germline J gene to fill in the end. The chain couples TRBV7-9 to TRBJ1-1, with D possibly matching TRBD1 (6 bases). The CDR3 is 11 residues long. Germline V gene data show CDR1 as SEHNR and CDR2 as FQNEAQ (reference sequence). The CDR3 sequence is CASGPGTEAFF. The DNA read from the CDR3 is TGTGCCAGCGGACCCGGGACAGAA.

About this clone: Coverage ceases 3 residues before the CDR3 finishes, and the germline J gene fills in the end. The V and J genes are TRBV28 and TRBJ2-1, with D maybe TRBD2 (5 bases). V shed 0 bases and J shed 0 bases, with 9 bases lying between them. The CDR3 is 16 residues long. Germline values: CDR1 MDHEN, CDR2 SYDVKM. The CDR3 DNA, read in part, is TGTGCCAGCAGTTTATGGGAGGCTAGCTCCTACAATGAG. It specifies CASSLWEASSYNE. Given in full, the CDR3 is CASSLWEASSYNEQFF.

As for this clone: The sequenced fragment ends 3 residues before the CDR3 boundary, so the rest is inferred from the germline J gene. This chain links TRBV5-4 with TRBJ2-2; TRBD1 agrees at 10 bases. The CDR3 is made up of 15 amino acids. Germline V CDR1 and CDR2: SGHNT, YYREEE (reference sequence). The ends lost 4 bases at V and 4 bases at J; junction bases unmatched: 4. CDR3 DNA (partial): TGTGCCAGCAGCCCCTGGACAGGGGGCACCGGGGAG. This sequence encodes CASSPWTGGTGE. The CDR3 reads in full as CASSPWTGGTGELFF. The complete variable domain, with remaining parts taken from reference TRBV5-4 and TRBJ2-2, reads ETGVTQSPTHLIKTRGQQVTLRCSSQSGHNTVSWYQQALGQGPQFIFQYYREEENGRGNFPPRFSGLQFPNYSSELNVNALELDDSALYLCASSPWTGGTGELFFGEGSRLTVL.

Remarks on this clone: Read sequence stops 3 residues before the CDR3 end, and the germline J gene provides the missing end. The chain joins TRBV12-5 to TRBJ2-2; maybe TRBD1 (6 bases). Germline values: CDR1 LGHNT, CDR2 FRNRAP. CDR3 length: 14 residues. Trimming took off 5 bases at V and 6 bases at J, with 13 bases between the two ends. Here the CDR3 reads CASGQPQGSGELFF. CDR3 bases read: TGTGCTAGTGGTCAACCCCAGGGGTCCGGGGAG.

Note on this clone: From the germline J gene comes the end of the CDR3, since the read stops 3 residues before it. The chain has TRBV20-1 and TRBJ1-2; TRBD1 agrees at 10 bases. From germline, CDR1 is DFQATT and CDR2 SNEGSKA (reference sequence). This CDR3 is 15 amino acids long. The DNA read from the CDR3 is TGCAGTGCTACAGTTCCGGGACAGGGGCAGCGGGGC. Residues: CSATVPGQGQRG. The CDR3 in its entirety is CSATVPGQGQRGYTF.

The CDR3 is CANTKGGTDGSTDTQYF. Incomplete CDR3 DNA: TGCGCCAACACGAAAGGCGGGACAGATGGTAGCACAGATACG. The chain links TRBV5-1 to TRBJ2-3; a possible D gene is TRBD1 (7 bases). The CDR3 end lies 3 residues beyond the end of the read and is filled in from the germline J gene. Trimming cost V 9 bases and J 0 bases, with 23 bases left between them. There are 17 residues in the CDR3. Per the germline V gene, CDR1 is SGHRS and CDR2 is YFSETQ.

Note on this clone: The sequenced fragment ends 3 residues before the CDR3 boundary, so the rest is inferred from the germline J gene. The chain links TRBV12-5 to TRBJ1-2; D uncertain. V shed 3 bases and J shed 4 bases, with 3 bases lying between them. CDR1 LGHNT and CDR2 FRNRAP come from the germline V gene. The CDR3 is 11 amino acids. CDR3 DNA, as far as it was read: TGTGCTAGTGGTTTCGGCTATGGC. Amino acid sequence: CASGFGYG. The CDR3 as a whole reads CASGFGYGYTF.

Notes on this clone: The sequenced fragment ends 3 residues before the CDR3 boundary, so the rest is inferred from the germline J gene. V and J are TRBV30 and TRBJ1-5, with D possibly TRBD1 on 5 matching bases. Germline loops: CDR1 GTSNPN, CDR2 SVGIG (reference sequence). Trimming shortened V by 0 bases and J by 7 bases, and 13 bases separated the two germline ends. The CDR3 totals 14 residues. The part of the CDR3 DNA that was read is TGTGCCTGGAGTGTTCCGCCCCAGGGACAGCCC. This codes for CAWSVPPQGQP. The whole CDR3 sequence is CAWSVPPQGQPQHF.

As regards this clone: The read ends 3 residues before the CDR3 terminus; that terminus is restored from the germline J gene. The rearrangement uses TRBV2 and TRBJ2-2; TRBD2 aligns across 11 bases. V lost 5 bases and J lost 1; bases outside the gene matches: 0. CDR3 length: 15 amino acids. Germline CDR1 and CDR2: SNHLY and FYNNEI. CDR3 residues: CASSLAGGNTGELFF. The CDR3 DNA, read in part, is TGTGCCAGCAGTCTAGCGGGGGGGAACACCGGGGAG.

As to this clone: The observed sequence ends 3 residues before the CDR3 terminus, with the missing tail filled in from the germline J gene. This rearrangement joins TRBV6-1 to TRBJ2-1; TRBD2 agrees at 10 bases. The CDR3 runs 16 residues. Germline CDR1 and CDR2: MNHNS and SASEGT. The J segment lost 4 bases and the V segment lost 2 bases, leaving 5 bases of the junction unmatched. The CDR3 DNA, read in part, is TGTGCCAGCAGTGAAAGGAGCGGGGGGGGATACAATGAG. The encoded protein is CASSERSGGGYNE. In full, the CDR3 is CASSERSGGGYNEQFF.

As regards this clone: The CDR3 end lies 3 residues beyond the end of the read and is filled in from the germline J gene. The gene calls are TRBV5-1 and TRBJ2-5; D unresolved. Per the germline V gene, CDR1 is SGHRS and CDR2 is YFSETQ. V lost 4 bases and J 5 bases, leaving 15 bases between the germline ends. This CDR3 spans 14 amino acids. The CDR3 DNA, read in part, is TGCGCCAGCAGCCCCAAGACGGGTGGGGAGACC. Protein product: CASSPKTGGET. The entire CDR3 sequence reads CASSPKTGGETQYF.

Concerning this clone: The observed sequence ends 3 residues before the CDR3 terminus, with the missing tail filled in from the germline J gene. The rearrangement uses TRBV20-1 and TRBJ2-2; D is undetermined. This CDR3 has 15 residues. The V gene lost 6 bases and the J gene lost 7 bases, with 21 bases spanning the gap. Looked up from germline, CDR1 is DFQATT and CDR2 is SNEGSKA (reference sequence). CDR3 region: CSALKPDLVGGELFF. The part of the CDR3 DNA that was read is TGCAGTGCGCTGAAACCCGACTTGGTTGGCGGGGAG.

Concerning this clone itself: The read halts 3 residues ahead of the CDR3 end, with the missing end drawn from the germline J gene. The chain has TRBV6-4 and TRBJ2-6; 8 bases line up with TRBD1. CDR1 and CDR2 from the germline V gene are MRHNA and SNTAGT. Trimming took 0 bases from V and 2 from J; bases not matched to a gene: 0. The CDR3 sequence is 16 residues long. This chain's CDR3 is CASSDSTGAGANVLTF. The part of the CDR3 DNA that was read is TGTGCCAGCAGTGACTCGACAGGGGCTGGGGCCAACGTC.

Comment on this clone: From the germline J gene comes the end of the CDR3, since the read stops 3 residues before it. The rearrangement uses TRBV7-3 and TRBJ2-2; D is unresolved. The CDR3 consists of 14 residues. CDR1 and CDR2 (germline): SGHTA, FQGTGA. V was trimmed by 3 bases and J by 4 bases, leaving 9 bases between them. The covered CDR3 bases are TGTGCCAGCAGCTTGGCTCGTTTCACCGGGGAG. This gives the protein CASSLARFTGE. The full CDR3 protein reads CASSLARFTGELFF.

A word on this clone: Read data end 3 residues before the CDR3 end; the end is taken from the germline J gene. The chain carries TRBV6-2 or TRBV6-3 and TRBJ1-2; tentative D call: TRBD1 (5 bases). Trimming took 5 bases from V and 2 from J, leaving 15 bases between them. There are 15 residues in the CDR3. Germline V lookup: CDR1 MNHEY, CDR2 SVGEGT. The CDR3 sequence is CASSHPQGLNYGYTF. Partial CDR3 DNA: TGTGCCAGCAGTCATCCTCAGGGACTAAACTATGGC.

Details on this clone: The read ends 3 residues before the CDR3 terminus; that terminus is restored from the germline J gene. J is TRBJ2-7 and V is TRBV25-1; TRBD1 matches at 11 bases. Germline-derived CDR1 and CDR2 are MGHDK and SYGVNS. V lost 3 bases to trimming and J lost 1 base; unmatched junction nucleotides: 5. The CDR3 sequence is 16 residues long. CDR3 bases read: TGTGCCAGCAGTGACCCCGGGACAGGGGGATCCTACGAG. It translates to CASSDPGTGGSYE. The entire CDR3 protein is CASSDPGTGGSYEQYF.

With regard to this clone: The read halts 3 residues ahead of the CDR3 end, with the missing end drawn from the germline J gene. This sequence joins TRBV20-1 and TRBJ1-5; D gene unclear. Germline CDR1 is DFQATT and CDR2 is SNEGSKA (reference sequence). V was pared by 3 bases and J by 4 bases, with 7 bases between. There are 12 residues in the CDR3. The CDR3 is CSASTGNQPQHF. The CDR3 DNA, read in part, is TGCAGTGCTAGTACGGGGAATCAGCCC.